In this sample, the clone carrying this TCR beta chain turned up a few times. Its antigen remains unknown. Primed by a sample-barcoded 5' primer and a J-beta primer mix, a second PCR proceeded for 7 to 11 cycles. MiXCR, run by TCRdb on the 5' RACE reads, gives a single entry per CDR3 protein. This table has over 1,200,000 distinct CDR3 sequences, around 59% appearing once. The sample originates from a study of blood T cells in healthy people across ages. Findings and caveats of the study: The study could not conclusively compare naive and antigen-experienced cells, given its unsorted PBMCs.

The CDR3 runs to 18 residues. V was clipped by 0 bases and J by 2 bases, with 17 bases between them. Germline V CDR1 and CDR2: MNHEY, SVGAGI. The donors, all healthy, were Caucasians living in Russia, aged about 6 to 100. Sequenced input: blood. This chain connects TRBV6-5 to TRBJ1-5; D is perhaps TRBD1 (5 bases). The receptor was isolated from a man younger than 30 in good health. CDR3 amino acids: CASSYSMAGGSGNQPQHF. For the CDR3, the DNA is TGTGCCAGCAGTTACTCGATGGCCGGGGGGAGCGGCAATCAGCCCCAGCATTTT.